The following is a T cell receptor (beta chain) sequence with its context. The data are from a study of blood T cell repertoires in COVID-19. Looking at the study overall: Samples came from the United States, Italy and Spain, spanning acute and convalescent COVID-19. From T cells, B-cell-depleted T cells, or PBMCs came the material, which was cDNA or gDNA.

As handled by the study authors: It was from reference gene primer amplification that nucleated cell counts were estimated. The repertoire was sequenced with immunoSEQ multiplex PCR; TCRdb's copy has only in-frame clones and lacks some. The D gene and trimming were derived from the DNA, and the V and J assignments and clone size from that table. The sample lists roughly 63,000 clones, roughly 86% occurring once. The germline CDR1 and CDR2 sequences are SGDLS and YYNGEE. The CDR3 sequence is 14 residues long. V shed 0 bases and J shed 0 bases, with 6 bases lying between them. This TCR derives from a woman in her forties or fifties with active or convalescent COVID-19. Sequenced material: peripheral blood. J is TRBJ1-1 and V is TRBV9; TRBD1 might be the D (5 bases). For the CDR3, the DNA is TGTGCCAGCAGCGTAGCAGGGATGAACACTGAAGCTTTCTTT. This sequence encodes CASSVAGMNTEAFF.